This T cell receptor (beta chain) was sequenced during a study of blood T cell repertoires in COVID-19. Study information: Sites in the United States, Italy and Spain provided acute and convalescent COVID-19 samples. PBMCs, B-cell-depleted T cells, or T cells provided the cDNA or gDNA that made up the material.

Trimming took 3 bases from V and 4 from J; bases not matched to a gene: 8. The CDR3 is 18 residues long. Germline CDR1 MNHEY, CDR2 SMNVEV (reference sequence). In the study's own analysis: The assay estimated nucleated cells by amplifying reference gene primers. The data were produced by immunoSEQ multiplex PCR, yet TCRdb's version contains in-frame clones alone and is incomplete. V and J calls and clone size follow that table, whereas D and trimming were derived from the DNA. The repertoire holds roughly 100,000 clones, 85% to 90% seen once, with about 5.2% in the top ten. The receptor comes from a woman older than 75 with active COVID-19. The chain carries TRBV27 and TRBJ1-6, with 11 nucleotides matching TRBD1. The sequencing sample was made of peripheral blood. This chain's CDR3 is CASSFARDRGNYNSPLHF. For the CDR3, the DNA is TGTGCCAGCAGTTTCGCACGGGACAGGGGGAATTATAATTCACCCCTCCACTTT.